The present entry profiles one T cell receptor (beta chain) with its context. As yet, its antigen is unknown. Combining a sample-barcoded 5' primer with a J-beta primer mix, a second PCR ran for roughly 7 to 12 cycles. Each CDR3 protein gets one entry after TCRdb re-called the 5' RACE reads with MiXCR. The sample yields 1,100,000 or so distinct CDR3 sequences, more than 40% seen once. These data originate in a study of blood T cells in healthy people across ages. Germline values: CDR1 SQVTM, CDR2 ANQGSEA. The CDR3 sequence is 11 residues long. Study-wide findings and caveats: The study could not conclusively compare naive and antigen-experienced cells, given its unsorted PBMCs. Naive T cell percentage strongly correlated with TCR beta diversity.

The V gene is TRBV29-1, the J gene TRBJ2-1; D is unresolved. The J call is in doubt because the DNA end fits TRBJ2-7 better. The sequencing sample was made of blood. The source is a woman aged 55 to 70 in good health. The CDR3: CSVERYNEQYF. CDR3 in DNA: TGCAGCGTTGAGCGGTACAATGAGCAGTACTTC.